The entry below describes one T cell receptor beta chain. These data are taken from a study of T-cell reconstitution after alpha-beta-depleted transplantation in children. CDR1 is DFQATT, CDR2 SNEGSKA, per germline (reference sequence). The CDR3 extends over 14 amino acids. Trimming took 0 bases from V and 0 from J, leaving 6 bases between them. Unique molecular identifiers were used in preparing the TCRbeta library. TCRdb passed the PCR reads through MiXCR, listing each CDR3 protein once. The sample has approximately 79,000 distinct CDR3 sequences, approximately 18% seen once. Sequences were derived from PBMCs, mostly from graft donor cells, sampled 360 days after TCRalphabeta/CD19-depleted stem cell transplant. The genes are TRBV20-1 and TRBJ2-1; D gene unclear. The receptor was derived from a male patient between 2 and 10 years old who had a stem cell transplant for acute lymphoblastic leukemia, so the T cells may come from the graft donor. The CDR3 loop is CSARDSSSYNEQFF. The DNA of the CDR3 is TGCAGTGCTAGAGACTCGAGCTCCTACAATGAGCAGTTCTTC.